This is a list of T cell receptor beta chains from one sample in a study of CD8 T cells in Susac syndrome. TCRdb reanalysed the immunoSEQ multiplex PCR reads using MiXCR and keeps one entry per CDR3 protein. The sample has some 150,000 distinct CDR3 sequences; less than 97% are singletons. The source material was CD8+ T cells from PBMCs. The receptors derive from a human donor with multiple sclerosis. CDR3s include the opening cysteine and the closing phenylalanine or tryptophan. A D gene is named only where the DNA matches it firmly. Clone size is given for some rows only: seen once, a few or many times, or a class if the clone is expanded.

j_call: TRBJ2-1; v_call: TRBV2; clone_size: NA; d_call: NA; cdr3_aa: CASSVGTHNRDYNEQFF; cdr3_nt: TGTGCCAGCAGTGTCGGGACGCATAACCGGGATTACAATGAGCAGTTCTTC
j_call: TRBJ1-4; v_call: TRBV2; clone_size: NA; d_call: TRBD1; cdr3_aa: CASSEVGTGNEKLFF; cdr3_nt: TGTGCCAGCAGTGAAGTGGGGACAGGGAATGAAAAACTGTTTTTT
j_call: TRBJ2-3; v_call: TRBV20-1; clone_size: NA; d_call: NA; cdr3_aa: CSARIRVTDTQYF; cdr3_nt: TGCAGTGCTAGAATCAGGGTCACAGATACGCAGTATTTT
j_call: TRBJ1-1; v_call: TRBV29-1; clone_size: NA; d_call: NA; cdr3_aa: CSVFRTEAFF; cdr3_nt: TGCAGCGTGTTCCGCACTGAAGCTTTCTTT
j_call: TRBJ1-1; v_call: TRBV19; clone_size: NA; d_call: NA; cdr3_aa: CASSITGWLRTEAFF; cdr3_nt: TGTGCCAGTAGTATCACAGGCTGGTTGAGAACTGAAGCTTTCTTT
j_call: TRBJ2-2; v_call: TRBV7-9; clone_size: NA; d_call: NA; cdr3_aa: CASSTSYLAGEDTGELFF; cdr3_nt: TGTGCCAGCAGCACATCCTACCTGGCAGGGGAGGACACCGGGGAGCTGTTTTTT
j_call: TRBJ2-3; v_call: TRBV20-1; clone_size: NA; d_call: TRBD2; cdr3_aa: CSARGPSRGGKGTDTQYF; cdr3_nt: TGCAGTGCTAGAGGGCCCTCGCGGGGGGGCAAGGGCACAGATACGCAGTATTTT
j_call: TRBJ2-1; v_call: TRBV20-1; clone_size: NA; d_call: NA; cdr3_aa: CSAREGGGPYNEQFF; cdr3_nt: TGCAGTGCTAGAGAAGGGGGAGGGCCCTACAATGAGCAGTTCTTC
j_call: TRBJ1-2; v_call: TRBV27; clone_size: NA; d_call: NA; cdr3_aa: CASSLGNAYGYTF; cdr3_nt: TGTGCCAGCAGCCTGGGGAATGCCTATGGCTACACCTTC
j_call: TRBJ1-5; v_call: TRBV6-5; clone_size: NA; d_call: NA; cdr3_aa: CASSYSTEVQPQHF; cdr3_nt: TGTGCCAGCAGTTACTCGACCGAGGTTCAGCCCCAGCATTTT
j_call: TRBJ1-2; v_call: TRBV19; clone_size: NA; d_call: NA; cdr3_aa: CAGRWHYGYTF; cdr3_nt: TGTGCCGGGCGGTGGCACTATGGCTACACCTTC
j_call: TRBJ1-1; v_call: TRBV29-1; clone_size: NA; d_call: TRBD1; cdr3_aa: CSVGQGEEAFF; cdr3_nt: TGCAGCGTGGGACAGGGGGAGGAAGCTTTCTTT
j_call: TRBJ1-1; v_call: TRBV2; clone_size: once; d_call: NA; cdr3_aa: CARGPEAFF; cdr3_nt: TGTGCCCGGGGCCCTGAAGCTTTCTTT